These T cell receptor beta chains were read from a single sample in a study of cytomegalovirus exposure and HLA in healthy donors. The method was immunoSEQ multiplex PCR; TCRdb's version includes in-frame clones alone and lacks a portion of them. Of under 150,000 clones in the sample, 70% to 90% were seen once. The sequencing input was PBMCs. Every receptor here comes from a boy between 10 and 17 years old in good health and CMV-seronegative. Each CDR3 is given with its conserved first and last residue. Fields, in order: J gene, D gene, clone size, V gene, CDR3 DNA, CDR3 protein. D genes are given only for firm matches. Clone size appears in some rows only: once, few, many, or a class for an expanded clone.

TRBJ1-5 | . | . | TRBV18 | TGTGCCAGCTCACCGGTAGCGGCAGCCATTAGCAATCAGCCCCAGCATTTT | CASSPVAAAISNQPQHF
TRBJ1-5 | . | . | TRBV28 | TGTGCCAGCAGATTCCTCTCCCAGGGGATCGGGCAGCCCCAGCATTTT | CASRFLSQGIGQPQHF
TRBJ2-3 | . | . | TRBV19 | TGTGCCAGTAGTATTGCCTGGACAGAACTAGATACGCAGTATTTT | CASSIAWTELDTQYF
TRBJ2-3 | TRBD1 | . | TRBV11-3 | TGTGCCAGCAGCAGGGACAGGGCCCCAGATACGCAGTATTTT | CASSRDRAPDTQYF
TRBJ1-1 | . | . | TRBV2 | TGTGCCAGCAGTGTGCCCGGCACTGAAGCTTTCTTT | CASSVPGTEAFF
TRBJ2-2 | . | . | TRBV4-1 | TGCGCCAGCAGCCAAGGGAGGACAGTCAACACCGGGGAGCTGTTTTTT | CASSQGRTVNTGELFF
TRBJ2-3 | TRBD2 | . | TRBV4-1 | TGCGCCAGCAGCCAAGATCGAATAGCGGGAGGTTATACGCAGTATTTT | CASSQDRIAGGYTQYF
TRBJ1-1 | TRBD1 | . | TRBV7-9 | TGTTCCAGCAGCTGGGACAGCTTCTTGGGTAGCACTGAAGCTTTCTTT | CSSSWDSFLGSTEAFF
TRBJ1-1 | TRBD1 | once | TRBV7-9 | TGTTCCAGCAGCTTTGACAGGGCGAACACTGAAGCTTTCTTT | CSSSFDRANTEAFF
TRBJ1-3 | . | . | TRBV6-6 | TGTGCCAGCAGTTACTCCCGGGGGGGCGATGGAAACACCATATATTTT | CASSYSRGGDGNTIYF
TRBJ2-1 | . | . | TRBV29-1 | TGCAGCGTTTCGTCAGGGCCGGGTAATGAGCAGTTCTTC | CSVSSGPGNEQFF
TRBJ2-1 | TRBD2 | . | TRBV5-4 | TGTGCCAGCAGCACCGCGGGAGGGGGGTCCTACAATGAGCAGTTCTTC | CASSTAGGGSYNEQFF
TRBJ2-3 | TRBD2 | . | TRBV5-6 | TGTGCCAGCAGCTTGGGATTCAGCGGGGGGAATACAGATACGCAGTATTTT | CASSLGFSGGNTDTQYF
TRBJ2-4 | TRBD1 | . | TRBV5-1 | TGCGCCAGCAGCCCCGGGGACAGGACGATAGCCAAAAACATTCAGTACTTC | CASSPGDRTIAKNIQYF
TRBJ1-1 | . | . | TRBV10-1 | TGCGCCAGCCGCAGGGACATGAACACTGAAGCTTTCTTT | CASRRDMNTEAFF
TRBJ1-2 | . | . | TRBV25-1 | TGTGCCAGCAGTGAAGTGGGGATGGGGGGGGTGGGTTATGGCTACACCTTC | CASSEVGMGGVGYGYTF
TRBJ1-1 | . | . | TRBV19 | TGTGCCAGTAGTATTTCGCTCCGGGGTAACACTGAAGCTTTCTTT | CASSISLRGNTEAFF
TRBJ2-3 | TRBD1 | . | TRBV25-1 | TGTGCCAGCAGTGCCATATCCGGGACAGGGGACACAGATACGCAGTATTTT | CASSAISGTGDTDTQYF
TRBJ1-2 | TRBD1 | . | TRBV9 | TGTGCCAGCAGCGTCTCCACGACAGGGGATCTCTATGGCTACACCTTC | CASSVSTTGDLYGYTF
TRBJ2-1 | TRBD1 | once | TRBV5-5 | TGTGCCAGCGCTGGGACAGTTGAATACAATGAGCAGTTCTTC | CASAGTVEYNEQFF
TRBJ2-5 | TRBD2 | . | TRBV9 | TGTGCCAGCAGCCCGGGGGGTTCTAGCGGAGAGACCCAGTACTTC | CASSPGGSSGETQYF
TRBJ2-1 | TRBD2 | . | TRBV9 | TGTGCCAGCAGCGTTCGGGGGGGCTTATACAATGAGCAGTTCTTC | CASSVRGGLYNEQFF
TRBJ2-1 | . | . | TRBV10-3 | TGTGCCGTACAGACTAGTGTTGGGCACAATGAGCAGTTCTTC | CAVQTSVGHNEQFF
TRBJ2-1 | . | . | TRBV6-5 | TGTGCCAGCAGTTACTCAATTAGCACCTACAATGAGCAGTTCTTC | CASSYSISTYNEQFF
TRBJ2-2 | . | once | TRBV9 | TGTGCCAGCAGCGCCCGACTAGGACAGAACACCGGGGAGCTGTTTTTT | CASSARLGQNTGELFF
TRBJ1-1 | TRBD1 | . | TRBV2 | TGTGCCAGCAGGATGACAGGGGGAAGGATGAACACTGAAGCTTTCTTT | CASRMTGGRMNTEAFF
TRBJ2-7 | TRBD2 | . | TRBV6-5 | TGTGCCAGCAGCCCTGGACTAGCGGGCGAGCAGTACTTC | CASSPGLAGEQYF
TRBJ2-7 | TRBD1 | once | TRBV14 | TGTGCCAGCAGCCAAGACAGGGGGCGAGGGTACGAGCAGTACTTC | CASSQDRGRGYEQYF
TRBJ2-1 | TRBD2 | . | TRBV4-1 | TGCGCCAGCAGCCGCTTTTTGGGACTAGCGGGGGAGGAGCAGTTCTTC | CASSRFLGLAGEEQFF
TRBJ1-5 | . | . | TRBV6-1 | TGTGCCAGCAGTATCGTCAGGGTATCAAATCAGCCCCAGCATTTT | CASSIVRVSNQPQHF
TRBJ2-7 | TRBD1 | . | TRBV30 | TGTGCCTGGACAGCTCTGGCAGGGGGATACGAGCAGTACTTC | CAWTALAGGYEQYF
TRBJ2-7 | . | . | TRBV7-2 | TGTGCCAGCAGCTTATCAGGGGGGTCCTACGAGCAGTACTTC | CASSLSGGSYEQYF
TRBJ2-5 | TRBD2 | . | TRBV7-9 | TGTGCCAGCAGCTTAAGCGGGGAAGAGACCCAGTACTTC | CASSLSGEETQYF
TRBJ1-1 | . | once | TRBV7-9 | TGTGCCAGCAGCGGAGGGACGGCATACACTGAAGCTTTCTTT | CASSGGTAYTEAFF
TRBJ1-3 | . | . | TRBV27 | TGTGCCAGCAGCCGGGGGGTTGGAAACACCATATATTTT | CASSRGVGNTIYF
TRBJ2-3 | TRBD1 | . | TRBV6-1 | TGTGCCAGCAGTGAAACGGGACAGGCCGGAGATACGCAGTATTTT | CASSETGQAGDTQYF
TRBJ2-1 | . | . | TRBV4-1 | TGCGCCAGCAGCCAAGCGGCAGGGCGAATGGTTGATGAGCAGTTCTTC | CASSQAAGRMVDEQFF
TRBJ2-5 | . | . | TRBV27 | TGTGCCAGCAGTTTAGTCGACCAAGAGACCCAGTACTTC | CASSLVDQETQYF
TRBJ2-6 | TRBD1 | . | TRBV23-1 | TGCGCCAGCGCAAAGGGGGCGGTTGGGGCCAACGTCCTGACTTTC | CASAKGAVGANVLTF
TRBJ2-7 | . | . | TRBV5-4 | TGTGCCAGCAGCTTACGGGCGGGGGCGGGATACGAGCAGTACTTC | CASSLRAGAGYEQYF
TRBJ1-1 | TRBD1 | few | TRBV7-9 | TGTGCCAGCAGCCCAGACAGGGGTTTTACTGAAGCTTTCTTT | CASSPDRGFTEAFF
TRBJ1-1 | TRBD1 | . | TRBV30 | TGTGCCTGGGACAGGGGAATGCTTGATGAAGCTTTCTTT | CAWDRGMLDEAFF
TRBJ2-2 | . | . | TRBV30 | TGTGCCTCCTCGACTACAATCACCGGGGAGCTGTTTTTT | CASSTTITGELFF
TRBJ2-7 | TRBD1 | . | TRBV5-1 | TGCGCCAGCTCGAAGCAACCGGGACAGGGGACCTACGAGCAGTACTTC | CASSKQPGQGTYEQYF
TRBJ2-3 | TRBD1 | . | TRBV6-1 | TGTGCCAGCAGTGAAGGGACAGGGGGCTGGGGGACGCAGTATTTT | CASSEGTGGWGTQYF
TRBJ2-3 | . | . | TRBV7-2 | TGTGCCAGCAGCAGGACTGCCACAGATACGCAGTATTTT | CASSRTATDTQYF
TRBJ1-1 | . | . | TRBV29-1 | TGCAGCGCCGCCCCTACAGGCAAGAACACTGAAGCTTTCTTT | CSAAPTGKNTEAFF
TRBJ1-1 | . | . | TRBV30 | TGTGCCTGGAGTATCTTGGAGGGGAACACTGAAGCTTTCTTT | CAWSILEGNTEAFF
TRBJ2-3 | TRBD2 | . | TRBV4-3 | TGCGCCAGCAGCCCTCGGGGGGGCGAGGATACGCAGTATTTT | CASSPRGGEDTQYF
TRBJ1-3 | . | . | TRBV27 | TGTGCCAGCAGTTTCCACTCTGGAAACACCATATATTTT | CASSFHSGNTIYF
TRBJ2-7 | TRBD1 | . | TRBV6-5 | TGTGCCAGCAGAGGGACAGGGAGCTCCTACGAGCAGTACTTC | CASRGTGSSYEQYF
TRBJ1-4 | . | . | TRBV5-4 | TGTGCCAGCAGCTTGTTGCCGGCAGGCGAAAAACTGTTTTTT | CASSLLPAGEKLFF
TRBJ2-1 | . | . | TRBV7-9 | TGTGCCAGCAGCCCCCGGCGAGGGCCCTCCTACAATGAGCAGTTCTTC | CASSPRRGPSYNEQFF
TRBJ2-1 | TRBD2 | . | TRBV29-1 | TGCAGCGTCGGAGGACTAGCGGGAGCCTACAATGAGCAGTTCTTC | CSVGGLAGAYNEQFF